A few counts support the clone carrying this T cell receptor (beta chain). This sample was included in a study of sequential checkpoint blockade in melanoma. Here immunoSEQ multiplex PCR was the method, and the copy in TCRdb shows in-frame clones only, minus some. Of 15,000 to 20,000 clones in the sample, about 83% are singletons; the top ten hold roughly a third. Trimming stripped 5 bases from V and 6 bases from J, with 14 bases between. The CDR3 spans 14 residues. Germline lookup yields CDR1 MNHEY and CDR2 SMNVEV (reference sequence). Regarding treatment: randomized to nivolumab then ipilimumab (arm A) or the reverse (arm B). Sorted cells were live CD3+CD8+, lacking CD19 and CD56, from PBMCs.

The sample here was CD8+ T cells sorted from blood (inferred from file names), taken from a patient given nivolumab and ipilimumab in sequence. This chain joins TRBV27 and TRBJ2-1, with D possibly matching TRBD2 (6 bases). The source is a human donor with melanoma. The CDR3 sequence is CASSHVSGPNEQFF. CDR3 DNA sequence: TGTGCCAGCAGTCATGTTAGCGGACCCAATGAGCAGTTCTTC.